This entry is about one T cell receptor (beta chain). Its target is not known. TCRdb's table, derived via immunoSEQ multiplex PCR, lists solely in-frame clones and lacks some. The table records about 11,000 clones, over 80% of them present only once. Trimming removed 4 bases at V and 4 bases at J, with 8 bases between. This CDR3 has 12 residues. CDR1 is ENHRY and CDR2 is SYGVKD in the germline V gene. The entry originates in a study of follicular helper T cells after annual influenza vaccination. Regarding the study as a whole: Undersampling of the much larger non-cTfh compartments could not be excluded for influenza clone enrichment.

The receptor's source is an adult who received the influenza vaccine. The input for sequencing was CXCR5- memory CD4+ T cells sorted from blood, taken 6 weeks after influenza vaccination. The chain links TRBV10-3 to TRBJ2-7; no clear D gene. CDR3 loop: CAISGNGYEQYF. The CDR3 nucleotides are TGTGCCATCAGTGGTAACGGATACGAGCAGTACTTC.